Listed below are T cell receptor beta chains from one sample, sequenced in a study of spatial heterogeneity in lung cancer. One entry per CDR3 protein, called by TCRdb with MiXCR from the 5' RACE reads. The sample carries a few thousand distinct CDR3 sequences, about a fifth recorded once. Sequenced material: normal lung tissue next to the tumor, taken at surgery. The origin of the receptors is a female donor with early-stage non-small cell lung cancer. Both conserved end residues are part of each CDR3. The D gene is left open where the match is weak. Part of the rows lack a size; the others show once, few, many or a class for expanded clones.

v_call	cdr3_length	j_call	d_call	clone_size	cdr3_nt	cdr3_aa
TRBV20-1	13	TRBJ2-7	-	many	TGCAGTGTATACCAGGGCCTCTCCTACGAGCAGTACTTC	CSVYQGLSYEQYF
TRBV12-3/TRBV12-4	15	TRBJ1-6	-	many	TGTGCCAGCAGTTTAGCGCATCTGGGAAATTCACCCCTCCACTTT	CASSLAHLGNSPLHF
TRBV27	13	TRBJ1-1	-	many	TGTGCCAGCAGTTCCCTCAGGGAGCTCGAAGCTTTCTTT	CASSSLRELEAFF
TRBV7-9	17	TRBJ2-5	TRBD2	medium-sized	TGTGCCAGCAGCTCCCCGGGTAGCGGGGGCCTACAAGAGACCCAGTACTTC	CASSSPGSGGLQETQYF
TRBV5-1	15	TRBJ2-3	TRBD2	medium-sized	TGCGCCAGCAGCTTTAGCGGGAGGAGCACAGATACGCAGTATTTT	CASSFSGRSTDTQYF
TRBV7-9	14	TRBJ1-1	-	medium-sized	TGTGCCAGCAGCTTAGTTCAGGGCGGCACTGAAGCTTTCTTT	CASSLVQGGTEAFF
TRBV7-8	14	TRBJ2-5	-	hyperexpanded	TGTGCCAGCAGCCTGACAGTCTTCCAAGAGACCCAGTACTTC	CASSLTVFQETQYF
TRBV20-1	15	TRBJ2-7	TRBD1	-	TGCAGTGTGGCCTACCCCGGGACAGGGCGCTACGAGCAGTACTTC	CSVAYPGTGRYEQYF
TRBV20-1	16	TRBJ2-5	-	many	TGCAGTGCGACCAGCTTGGGTGGTTTCGATGTGGAGACCCAGTACTTC	CSATSLGGFDVETQYF
TRBV29-1	12	TRBJ2-5	TRBD1	medium-sized	TGCAGCGTTGCGGGACAGCAAGAGACCCAGTACTTC	CSVAGQQETQYF
TRBV4-2	11	TRBJ2-1	-	-	TGTGCCAGCAGCCCTGGCAATGAGCAGTTCTTC	CASSPGNEQFF
TRBV7-9	14	TRBJ1-3	-	medium-sized	TGTGCCAGCAGCTTAGTTGACTCTGGAAACACCATATATTTT	CASSLVDSGNTIYF
TRBV20-1	13	TRBJ1-1	-	medium-sized	TGCAGTGCTAGGGTCAGTTTGAACACTGAAGCTTTCTTT	CSARVSLNTEAFF
TRBV28	15	TRBJ2-2	-	medium-sized	TGTGCCAGCAGGAGTCCTCGAGGGAACACCGGGGAGCTGTTTTTT	CASRSPRGNTGELFF
TRBV20-1	13	TRBJ2-7	-	many	TGCAGTGCTAGAGCGGGGGTGGCCTACGAGCAGTACTTC	CSARAGVAYEQYF
TRBV5-1	15	TRBJ2-3	TRBD2	medium-sized	TGCGCCAGCAGCTTAGCGGGGGGCTCCACAGATACGCAGTATTTT	CASSLAGGSTDTQYF
TRBV27	12	TRBJ1-4	-	many	TGTGCCAGCAGCCCGGATAATGAAAAACTGTTTTTT	CASSPDNEKLFF
TRBV9	13	TRBJ1-6	-	-	TGTGCCAGCAGCGCAGGACCACGTTCACCCCTCCACTTT	CASSAGPRSPLHF
TRBV2	15	TRBJ2-1	TRBD2	-	TGTGCCAGCATAAACGGACTAGACTCCTACAATGAGCAGTTCTTC	CASINGLDSYNEQFF
TRBV10-3	13	TRBJ2-5	-	few	TGTGCCATCAGTGACCAGTTGCAAGAGACCCAGTACTTC	CAISDQLQETQYF
TRBV5-1	15	TRBJ2-2	-	many	TGCGCCAGCAGCTTGGCGGGGGCGAACACCGGGGAGCTGTTTTTT	CASSLAGANTGELFF
TRBV12-3/TRBV12-4	13	TRBJ2-5	-	many	TGTGCCAGCACCCCACCAGAAGAAGAGACCCAGTACTTC	CASTPPEEETQYF
TRBV7-2	16	TRBJ2-5	TRBD2	many	TGTGCCAGCAGCCCTCCGGGACTAGCGGGAGAAGAGACCCAGTACTTC	CASSPPGLAGEETQYF
TRBV29-1	13	TRBJ1-1	-	medium-sized	TGCAGCGTTGAAGAGGTAGGACGGGGTGAAGCTTTCTTT	CSVEEVGRGEAFF
TRBV12-3/TRBV12-4	11	TRBJ1-3	-	medium-sized	TGTGCCAGCAGTTTAAGAGTTGGGGTATATTTT	CASSLRVGVYF
TRBV20-1	16	TRBJ2-5	-	medium-sized	TGCAGTGCTAGTAAGGGAGCGGTGGTGAAGGGGGAGGCCCAGTACTTC	CSASKGAVVKGEAQYF
TRBV27	15	TRBJ2-7	-	medium-sized	TGTGCCAGCAGCCCGAGGGGGGGGTATACCTACGAGCAGTACTTC	CASSPRGGYTYEQYF
TRBV23-1	15	TRBJ2-4	-	medium-sized	TGCGCCAGCAGTCAATGGTGGGGGGCCAAAAACATTCAGTACTTC	CASSQWWGAKNIQYF
TRBV25-1	14	TRBJ1-3	-	-	TGTGCCAGCAGTGAATTCGGGGCAGGAAACACCATATATTTT	CASSEFGAGNTIYF
TRBV28	15	TRBJ2-7	-	-	TGTGCCAGCAGCCCTGACCGGGGCGATCGGAACGAGCAGTACTTC	CASSPDRGDRNEQYF
TRBV28	11	TRBJ1-2	-	medium-sized	TGTGCCAGCAGTTTGGGCAGGGGCTACACCTTC	CASSLGRGYTF
TRBV6-5	16	TRBJ2-3	-	medium-sized	TGTGCCAGCAGTTACTCGATTTCGGGGGCCTCAGATACGCAGTATTTT	CASSYSISGASDTQYF
TRBV4-2	18	TRBJ2-3	TRBD2	medium-sized	TGTGCCAGCAGCCAAGAGGCTGTCGGGGGGGGCGGTTTCGGAACGCAGTATTTT	CASSQEAVGGGGFGTQYF
TRBV12-3/TRBV12-4	12	TRBJ1-3	-	many	TGTGCCAGCAGCCCAGTAATGGGCACCATATATTTT	CASSPVMGTIYF
TRBV21-1	20	TRBJ2-7	-	medium-sized	TGTGCCAGCAGCAAACCCGAATCGACCTTAGCGGGAGGGTCGAACTACGAGCAGTACTTC	CASSKPESTLAGGSNYEQYF
TRBV28	14	TRBJ1-5	TRBD1	-	TGTGCCAGCAGTCGGACAGGGAACTATCAGCCCCAGCATTTT	CASSRTGNYQPQHF
TRBV20-1	15	TRBJ2-1	-	medium-sized	TGCAGTGGGGGTGAGCCGGGGACCTCCTACAATGAGCAGTTCTTC	CSGGEPGTSYNEQFF
TRBV20-1	12	TRBJ1-1	-	-	TGCAGTGCTAGAGAAACAGACACTGAAGCTTTCTTT	CSARETDTEAFF
TRBV7-9	13	TRBJ1-6	-	few	TGTGCCAGCAGCTTAACAGGGAACTCACCCCTCCACTTT	CASSLTGNSPLHF
TRBV2	15	TRBJ2-2	-	few	TGTGCCAGCAGTGTCGTGCGGACCCTCACCGGGGAGCTGTTTTTT	CASSVVRTLTGELFF
TRBV28	13	TRBJ2-2	-	medium-sized	TGTGCCACCCGGTGGGGTGGGACCGGGGAGCTGTTTTTT	CATRWGGTGELFF